The sequence of this TCR beta chain was determined in a study of blood T cell repertoires in COVID-19. Study as a whole: Some COVID-19 samples were acute and others convalescent; all came from the United States, Italy and Spain.

This CDR3 region has 14 residues. The V segment lost 4 bases and the J segment 2 bases; nucleotides outside the gene matches: 4. Germline V gives CDR1 SGHRS, CDR2 YFSETQ. Assay used: immunoSEQ multiplex PCR; TCRdb lists only in-frame clones, some missing. Of approximately 85,000 clones detected, 90% appear once; the ten largest clones hold approximately 0.98%. The chain couples TRBV5-1 to TRBJ2-3, with 7 bases identical to TRBD2. The sequence came from a woman aged 45-59 years in a cohort sampled during active COVID-19. The source material was peripheral blood. CDR3 sequence (DNA): TGCGCCAGCAGCGGGACTACCTACACAGATACGCAGTATTTT. As protein: CASSGTTYTDTQYF.